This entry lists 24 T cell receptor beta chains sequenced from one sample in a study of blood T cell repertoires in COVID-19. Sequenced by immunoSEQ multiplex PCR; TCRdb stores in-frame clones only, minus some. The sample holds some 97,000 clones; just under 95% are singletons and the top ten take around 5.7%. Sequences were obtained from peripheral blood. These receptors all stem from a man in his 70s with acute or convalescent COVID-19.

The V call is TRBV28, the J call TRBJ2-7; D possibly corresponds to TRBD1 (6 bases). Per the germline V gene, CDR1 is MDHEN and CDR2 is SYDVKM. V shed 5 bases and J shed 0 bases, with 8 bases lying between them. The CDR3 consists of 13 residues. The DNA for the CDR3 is TGTGCCAGCAGTCAGGGGAGCTCCTACGAGCAGTACTTC. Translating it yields CASSQGSSYEQYF.

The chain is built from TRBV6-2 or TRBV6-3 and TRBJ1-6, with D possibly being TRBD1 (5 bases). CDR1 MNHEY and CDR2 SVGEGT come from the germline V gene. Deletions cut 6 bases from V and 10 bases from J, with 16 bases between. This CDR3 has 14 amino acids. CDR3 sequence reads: CASSDSFVPSPLHF. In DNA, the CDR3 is TGTGCCAGCAGCGACAGTTTCGTTCCCTCACCCCTCCACTTT.

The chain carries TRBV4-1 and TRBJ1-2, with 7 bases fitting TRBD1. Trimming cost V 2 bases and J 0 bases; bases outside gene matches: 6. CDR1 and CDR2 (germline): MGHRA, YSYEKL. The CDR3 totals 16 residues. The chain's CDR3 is CASSQRGQLANYGYTF. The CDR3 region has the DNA TGCGCCAGCAGCCAACGGGGACAGCTAGCTAACTATGGCTACACCTTC.

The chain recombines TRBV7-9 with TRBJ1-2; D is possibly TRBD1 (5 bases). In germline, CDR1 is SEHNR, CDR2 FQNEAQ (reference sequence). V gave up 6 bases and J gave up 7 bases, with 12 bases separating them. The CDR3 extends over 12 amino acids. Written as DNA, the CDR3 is TGTGCCAGCAGTCGAACGGGGGGTGGCTACACCTTC. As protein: CASSRTGGGYTF.

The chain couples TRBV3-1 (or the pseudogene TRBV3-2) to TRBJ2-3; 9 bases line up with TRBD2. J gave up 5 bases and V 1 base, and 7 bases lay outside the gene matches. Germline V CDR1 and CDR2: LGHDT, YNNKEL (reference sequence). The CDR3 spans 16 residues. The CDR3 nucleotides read TGTGCCAGCAGCCAAGGAAATAGCGGGGGCCTAGATACGCAGTATTTT. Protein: CASSQGNSGGLDTQYF.

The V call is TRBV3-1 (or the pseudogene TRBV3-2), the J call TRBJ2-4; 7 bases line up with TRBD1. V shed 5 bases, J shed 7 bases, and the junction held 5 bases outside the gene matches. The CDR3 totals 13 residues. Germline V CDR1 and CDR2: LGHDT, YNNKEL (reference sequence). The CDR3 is CASSEDRRNIQYF. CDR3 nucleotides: TGTGCCAGCAGCGAGGACAGGCGGAACATTCAGTACTTC.

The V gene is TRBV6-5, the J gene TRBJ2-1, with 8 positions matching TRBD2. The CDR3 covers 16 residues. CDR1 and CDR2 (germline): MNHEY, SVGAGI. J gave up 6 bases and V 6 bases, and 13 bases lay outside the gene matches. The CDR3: CASSYRTSGGPNEQFF. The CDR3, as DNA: TGTGCCAGCAGCTACCGGACCTCGGGGGGGCCCAATGAGCAGTTCTTC.

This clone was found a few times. In DNA form, the CDR3 reads TGTGCCAGCCGCCTTTACAGGGCCAACTATGGCTACACCTTC. Its protein is CASRLYRANYGYTF. V is TRBV6-5 and J is TRBJ1-2; tentative D call: TRBD1 (6 bases). There are 14 residues in the CDR3. Germline CDR1 is MNHEY and CDR2 is SVGAGI. Between the trimmed V and J ends, which lost 8 bases and 2 bases, there was a span of 15 bases.

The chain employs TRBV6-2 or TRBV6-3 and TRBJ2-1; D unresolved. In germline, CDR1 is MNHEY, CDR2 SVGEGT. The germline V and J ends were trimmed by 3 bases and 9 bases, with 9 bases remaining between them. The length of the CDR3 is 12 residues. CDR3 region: CASSYPVGEQFF. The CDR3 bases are TGTGCCAGCAGTTATCCCGTCGGTGAGCAGTTCTTC.

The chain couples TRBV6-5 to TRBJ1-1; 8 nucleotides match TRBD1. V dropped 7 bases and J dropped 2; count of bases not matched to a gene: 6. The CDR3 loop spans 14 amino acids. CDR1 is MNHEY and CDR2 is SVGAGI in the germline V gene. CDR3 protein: CASNEQGGNTEAFF. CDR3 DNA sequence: TGTGCCAGCAACGAACAGGGGGGAAACACTGAAGCTTTCTTT.

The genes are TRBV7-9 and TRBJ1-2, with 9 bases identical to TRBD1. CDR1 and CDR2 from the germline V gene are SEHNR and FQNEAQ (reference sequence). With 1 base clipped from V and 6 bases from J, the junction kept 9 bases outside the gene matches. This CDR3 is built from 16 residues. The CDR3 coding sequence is TGTGCCAGCAGCTTAGAGCTTCCGGGACAGGGCGATGGCTACACCTTC. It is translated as CASSLELPGQGDGYTF.

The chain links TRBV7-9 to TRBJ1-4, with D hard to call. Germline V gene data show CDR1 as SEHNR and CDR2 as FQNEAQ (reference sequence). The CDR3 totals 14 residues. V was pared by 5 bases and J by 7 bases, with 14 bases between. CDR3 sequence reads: CASSDSNEGEKLFF. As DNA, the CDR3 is TGTGCCAGCAGCGATAGTAACGAGGGTGAAAAACTGTTTTTT.

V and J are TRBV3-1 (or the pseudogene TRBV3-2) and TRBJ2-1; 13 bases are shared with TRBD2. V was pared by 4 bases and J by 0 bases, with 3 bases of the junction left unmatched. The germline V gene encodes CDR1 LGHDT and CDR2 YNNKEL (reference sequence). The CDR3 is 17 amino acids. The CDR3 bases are TGTGCCAGCAGCCCGTGGACTAGCGGGGGCTCCTACAATGAGCAGTTCTTC. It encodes CASSPWTSGGSYNEQFF.

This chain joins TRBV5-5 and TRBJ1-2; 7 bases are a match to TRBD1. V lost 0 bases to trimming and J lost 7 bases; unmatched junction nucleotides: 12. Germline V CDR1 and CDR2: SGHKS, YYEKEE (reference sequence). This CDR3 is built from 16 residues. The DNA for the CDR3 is TGTGCCAGCAGCTTGGTTCCCGGGCAGGGGGAGATTGGCTACACCTTC. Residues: CASSLVPGQGEIGYTF.

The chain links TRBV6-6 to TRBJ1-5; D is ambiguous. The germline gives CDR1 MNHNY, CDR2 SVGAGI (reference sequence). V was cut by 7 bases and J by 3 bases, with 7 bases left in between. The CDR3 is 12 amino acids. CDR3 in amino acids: CASNVSNQPQHF. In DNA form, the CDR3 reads TGTGCCAGCAATGTATCCAATCAGCCCCAGCATTTT.

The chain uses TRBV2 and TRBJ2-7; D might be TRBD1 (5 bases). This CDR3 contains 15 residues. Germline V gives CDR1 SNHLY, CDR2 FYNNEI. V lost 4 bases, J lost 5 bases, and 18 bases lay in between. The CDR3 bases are TGTGCCAGCAGTGCTAGGGTCAGGGTCGGTAACGAGCAGTACTTC. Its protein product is CASSARVRVGNEQYF.

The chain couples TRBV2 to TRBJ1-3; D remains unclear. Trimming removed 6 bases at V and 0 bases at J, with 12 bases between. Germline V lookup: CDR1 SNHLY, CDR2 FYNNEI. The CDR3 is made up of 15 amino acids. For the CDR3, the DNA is TGTGCCAGCAGGGATCAGGCCCTCTCTGGAAACACCATATATTTT. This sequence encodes CASRDQALSGNTIYF.

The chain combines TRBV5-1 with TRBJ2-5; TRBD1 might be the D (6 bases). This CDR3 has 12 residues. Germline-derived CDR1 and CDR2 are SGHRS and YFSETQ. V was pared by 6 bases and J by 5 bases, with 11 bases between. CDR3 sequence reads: CASKGVGETQYF. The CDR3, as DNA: TGCGCCAGCAAGGGGGTCGGTGAGACCCAGTACTTC.

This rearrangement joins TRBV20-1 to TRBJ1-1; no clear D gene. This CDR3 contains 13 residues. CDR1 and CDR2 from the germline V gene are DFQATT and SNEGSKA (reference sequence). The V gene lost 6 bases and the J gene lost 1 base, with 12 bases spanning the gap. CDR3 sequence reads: CSASPGSNTEAFF. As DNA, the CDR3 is TGCAGTGCCAGTCCGGGATCGAACACTGAAGCTTTCTTT.

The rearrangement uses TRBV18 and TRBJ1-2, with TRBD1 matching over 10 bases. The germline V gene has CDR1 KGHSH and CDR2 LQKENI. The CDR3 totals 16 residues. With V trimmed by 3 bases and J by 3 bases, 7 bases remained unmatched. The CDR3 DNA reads TGTGCCAGCTCACCCTACGGGGACAGGGGCGACTATGGCTACACCTTC. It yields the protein CASSPYGDRGDYGYTF.

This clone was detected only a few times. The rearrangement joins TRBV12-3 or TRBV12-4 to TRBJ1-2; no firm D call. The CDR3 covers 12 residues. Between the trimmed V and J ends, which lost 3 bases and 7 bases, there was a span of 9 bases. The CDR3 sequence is CASSLSGGGYTF. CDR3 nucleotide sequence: TGTGCCAGCAGTTTGTCAGGAGGTGGCTACACCTTC.

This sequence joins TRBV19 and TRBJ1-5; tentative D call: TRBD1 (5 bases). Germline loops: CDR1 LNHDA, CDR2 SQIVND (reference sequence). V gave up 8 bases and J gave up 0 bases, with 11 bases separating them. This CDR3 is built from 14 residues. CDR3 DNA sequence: TGTGCCAGTTCGAATAGGGGTAGCAATCAGCCCCAGCATTTT. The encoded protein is CASSNRGSNQPQHF.

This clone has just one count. The CDR3 protein is CASSYSAGGGSEQFF. The DNA for the CDR3 is TGTGCCAGCAGTTACTCGGCCGGCGGGGGGAGCGAGCAGTTCTTC. This chain links TRBV6-2 or TRBV6-3 with TRBJ2-1; 8 positions agree with TRBD2. The CDR3 totals 15 residues. V was clipped by 0 bases and J by 10 bases; unmatched bases: 8. CDR1 MNHEY and CDR2 SVGEGT come from the germline V gene.

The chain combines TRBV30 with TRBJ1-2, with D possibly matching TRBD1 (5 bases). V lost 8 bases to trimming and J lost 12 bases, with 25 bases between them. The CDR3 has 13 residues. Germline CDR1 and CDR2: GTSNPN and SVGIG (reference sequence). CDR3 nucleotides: TGTGCCGGGGCCGGGGAAGGCGGAATGGCCCACACCTTC. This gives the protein CAGAGEGGMAHTF.